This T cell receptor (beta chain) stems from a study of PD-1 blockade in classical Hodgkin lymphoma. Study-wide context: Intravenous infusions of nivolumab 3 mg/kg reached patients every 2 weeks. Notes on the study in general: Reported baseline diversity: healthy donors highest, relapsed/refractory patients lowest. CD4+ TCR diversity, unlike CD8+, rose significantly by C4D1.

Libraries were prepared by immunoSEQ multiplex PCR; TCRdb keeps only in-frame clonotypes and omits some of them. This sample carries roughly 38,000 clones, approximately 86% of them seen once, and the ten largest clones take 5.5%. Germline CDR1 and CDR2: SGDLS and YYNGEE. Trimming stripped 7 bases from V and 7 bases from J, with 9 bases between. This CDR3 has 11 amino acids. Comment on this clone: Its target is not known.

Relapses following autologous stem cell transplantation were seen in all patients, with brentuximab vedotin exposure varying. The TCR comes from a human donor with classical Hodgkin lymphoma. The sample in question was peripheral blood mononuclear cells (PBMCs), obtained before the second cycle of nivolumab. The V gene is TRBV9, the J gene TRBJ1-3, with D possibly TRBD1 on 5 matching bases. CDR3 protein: CASGGGNTIYF. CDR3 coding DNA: TGTGCCAGCGGCGGGGGGAACACCATATATTTT. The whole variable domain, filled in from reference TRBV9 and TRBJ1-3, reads DSGVTQTPKHLITATGQRVTLRCSPRSGDLSVYWYQQSLDQGLQFLIQYYNGEERAKGNILERFSAQQFPDLHSELNLSSLELGDSALYFCASGGGNTIYFGEGSWLTVV.